Below, 10 T cell receptor beta chains from the same sample are listed, as sequenced in a study of sequential checkpoint blockade in melanoma. Data came from immunoSEQ multiplex PCR; TCRdb stores just in-frame clones and leaves some out. The data contain about 20,000 clones, 75% to 85% of them singletons. Treatment indicated: randomized to nivolumab then ipilimumab (arm A) or the reverse (arm B). The source was CD8+ T cells sorted from blood (inferred from file names), collected from a patient given nivolumab and ipilimumab in sequence. The receptors here all came from a human donor with melanoma.

In this sample, this clone turned up a few times. The CDR3 coding sequence is TGTGCCAGCAGTTTACACCGGGACAGTTCCTACGAGCAGTACTTC. Translated: CASSLHRDSSYEQYF. The chain is built from TRBV28 and TRBJ2-7; 7 nucleotides align to TRBD1. Germline V gives CDR1 MDHEN, CDR2 SYDVKM. The V gene end was trimmed by 2 bases and the J gene end by 1 base; junction bases not matched to a gene: 5. This CDR3 is 15 amino acids long. Drawing the rest from reference TRBV28 and TRBJ2-7, the complete variable domain is DVKVTQSSRYLVKRTGEKVFLECVQDMDHENMFWYRQDPGLGLRLIYFSYDVKMKEKGDIPEGYSVSREKKERFSLILESASTNQTSMYLCASSLHRDSSYEQYFGPGTRLTVT.

V and J are TRBV4-3 and TRBJ1-2; 8 nucleotides match TRBD1. Germline V lookup: CDR1 LGHNA, CDR2 YSLEER. V trimming: 2 bases; J trimming: 8 bases; junction bases outside the gene matches: 10. The CDR3 covers 15 residues. Here the CDR3 reads CASSQRWTGSFGYTF. CDR3 DNA sequence: TGCGCCAGCAGCCAAAGATGGACAGGGTCTTTCGGCTACACCTTC.

V gene TRBV28 combines with J gene TRBJ2-2, with 8 bases fitting TRBD1. J lost 5 bases, V lost 5 bases, and 7 bases had no gene match. CDR3 size: 15 residues. Per the germline V gene, CDR1 is MDHEN and CDR2 is SYDVKM. CDR3 sequence: CASSSNTGGTGELFF. DNA of the CDR3: TGTGCCAGCAGTAGTAATACAGGGGGGACCGGGGAGCTGTTTTTT.

The chain uses TRBV27 and TRBJ2-1, with D possibly TRBD2 on 5 matching bases. V was clipped by 2 bases and J by 5 bases, with 7 bases between them. This CDR3 has 13 residues. The germline CDR1 and CDR2 sequences are MNHEY and SMNVEV (reference sequence). CDR3 sequence (DNA): TGTGCCAGCAGTTTACTAGCCAACAATGAGCAGTTCTTC. Translating it yields CASSLLANNEQFF.

V gene TRBV9 combines with J gene TRBJ2-3; TRBD1 might be the D (5 bases). V gave up 3 bases and J gave up 2 bases, with 13 bases separating them. The germline V gene encodes CDR1 SGDLS and CDR2 YYNGEE. This CDR3 contains 15 residues. In DNA, the CDR3 is TGTGCCAGCAGCGGGGGCGGTAGTTTCACAGATACGCAGTATTTT. It codes for CASSGGGSFTDTQYF.

This clone has only one observation. The chain joins TRBV4-3 to TRBJ1-1, with TRBD1 identical over 8 bases. This CDR3 has 15 residues. CDR1 LGHNA and CDR2 YSLEER come from the germline V gene. V was pared by 0 bases and J by 4 bases, with 4 bases of the junction left unmatched. The CDR3 DNA follows: TGCGCCAGCAGCCAAGACTACAGGGGGACCACTGAAGCTTTCTTT. The encoded protein is CASSQDYRGTTEAFF.

The chain is built from TRBV7-3 and TRBJ2-5; maybe TRBD2 (6 bases). The ends were cut back, 2 bases at V and 1 base at J, with 8 bases in the middle. CDR1 SGHTA and CDR2 FQGTGA come from the germline V gene. This CDR3 is 14 amino acids long. The CDR3 protein is CASSLYGGQETQYF. CDR3 in DNA: TGTGCCAGCAGCTTATACGGGGGCCAAGAGACCCAGTACTTC.

The V gene is TRBV27, the J gene TRBJ2-1; possibly TRBD2 for D (6 bases). V was cut by 2 bases and J by 4 bases, with 12 bases left in between. The V gene's germline CDR1 is MNHEY and CDR2 SMNVEV (reference sequence). This CDR3 contains 15 residues. Here the CDR3 reads CASSLIAAGYNEQFF. The CDR3 DNA reads TGTGCCAGCAGTTTAATAGCGGCCGGTTACAATGAGCAGTTCTTC.

CDR3 coding DNA: TGTGCCACCAGCAGGGAGCGGGGGTCGGGAGAGACCCAGTACTTC. Protein product: CATSRERGSGETQYF. The chain couples TRBV15 to TRBJ2-5; 8 nucleotides align to TRBD2. V shed 3 bases, J shed 4 bases, and the junction held 7 bases outside the gene matches. Germline V gives CDR1 LNHNV, CDR2 YYDKDF (reference sequence). This CDR3 comprises 15 residues. Filled out from reference TRBV15 and TRBJ2-5, the complete variable domain reads DAMVIQNPRYQVTQFGKPVTLSCSQTLNHNVMYWYQQKSSQAPKLLFHYYDKDFNNEADTPDNFQSRRPNTSFCFLDIRSPGLGDTAMYLCATSRERGSGETQYFGPGTRLLVL.

The V call is TRBV4-1, the J call TRBJ2-5, with D possibly matching TRBD1 (5 bases). The CDR3 consists of 14 residues. V dropped 1 base and J dropped 5 bases, with 11 bases sitting between them. The germline V gene has CDR1 MGHRA and CDR2 YSYEKL. The CDR3, as DNA: TGCGCCAGCAGCCAAGTCAGTAAGGGGGAGACCCAGTACTTC. Protein sequence: CASSQVSKGETQYF.